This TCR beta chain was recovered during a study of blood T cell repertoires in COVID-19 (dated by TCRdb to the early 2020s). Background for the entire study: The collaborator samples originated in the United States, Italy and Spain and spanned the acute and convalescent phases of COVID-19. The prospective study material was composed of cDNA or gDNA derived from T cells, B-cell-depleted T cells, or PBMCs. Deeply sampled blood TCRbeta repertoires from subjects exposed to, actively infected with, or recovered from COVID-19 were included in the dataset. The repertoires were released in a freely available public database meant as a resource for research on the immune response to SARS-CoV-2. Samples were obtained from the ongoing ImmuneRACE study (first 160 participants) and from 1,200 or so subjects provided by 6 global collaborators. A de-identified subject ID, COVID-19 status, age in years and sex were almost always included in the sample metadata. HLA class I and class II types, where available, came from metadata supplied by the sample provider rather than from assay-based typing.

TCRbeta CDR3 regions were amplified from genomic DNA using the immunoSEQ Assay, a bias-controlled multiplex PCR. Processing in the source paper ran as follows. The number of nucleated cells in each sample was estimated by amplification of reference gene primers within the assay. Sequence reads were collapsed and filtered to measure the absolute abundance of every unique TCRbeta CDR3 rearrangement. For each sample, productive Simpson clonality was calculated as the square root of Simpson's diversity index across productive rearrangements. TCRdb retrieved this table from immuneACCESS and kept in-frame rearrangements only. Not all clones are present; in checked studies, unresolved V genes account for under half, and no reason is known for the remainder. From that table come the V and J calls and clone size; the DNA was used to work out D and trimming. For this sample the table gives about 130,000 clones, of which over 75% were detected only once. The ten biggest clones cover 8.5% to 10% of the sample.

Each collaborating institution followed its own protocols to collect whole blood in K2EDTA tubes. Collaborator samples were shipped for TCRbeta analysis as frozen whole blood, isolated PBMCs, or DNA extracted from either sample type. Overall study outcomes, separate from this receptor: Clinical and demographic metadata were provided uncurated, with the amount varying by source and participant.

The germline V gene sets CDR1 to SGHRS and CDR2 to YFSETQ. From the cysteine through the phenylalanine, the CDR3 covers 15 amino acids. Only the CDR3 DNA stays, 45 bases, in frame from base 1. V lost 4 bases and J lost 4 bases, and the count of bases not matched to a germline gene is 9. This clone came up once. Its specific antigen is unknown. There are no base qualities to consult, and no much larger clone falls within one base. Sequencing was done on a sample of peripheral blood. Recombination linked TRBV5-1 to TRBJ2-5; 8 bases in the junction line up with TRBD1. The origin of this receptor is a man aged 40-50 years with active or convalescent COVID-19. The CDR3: CASSPDRGEGETQYF. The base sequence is TGCGCCAGCAGCCCCGACAGGGGTGAAGGAGAGACCCAGTACTTC.